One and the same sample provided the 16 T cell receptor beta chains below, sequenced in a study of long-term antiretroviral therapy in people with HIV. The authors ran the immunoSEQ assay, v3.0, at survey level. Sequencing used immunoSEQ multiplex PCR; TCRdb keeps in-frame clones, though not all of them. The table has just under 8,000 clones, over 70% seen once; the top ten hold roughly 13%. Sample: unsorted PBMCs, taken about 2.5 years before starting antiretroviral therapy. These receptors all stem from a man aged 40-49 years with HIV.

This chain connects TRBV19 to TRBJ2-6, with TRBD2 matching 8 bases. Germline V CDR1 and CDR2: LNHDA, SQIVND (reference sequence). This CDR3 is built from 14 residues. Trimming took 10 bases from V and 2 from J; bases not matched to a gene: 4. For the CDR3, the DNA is TGTGCCAACTCCGGGGGGGCTGGGGCCAACGTCCTGACTTTC. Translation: CANSGGAGANVLTF.

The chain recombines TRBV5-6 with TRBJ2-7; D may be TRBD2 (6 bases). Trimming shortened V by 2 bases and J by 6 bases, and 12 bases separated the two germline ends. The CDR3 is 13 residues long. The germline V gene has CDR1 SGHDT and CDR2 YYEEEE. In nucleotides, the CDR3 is TGTGCCAGCAGCTTAGGAGGGCAAATCGAGCAGTACTTC. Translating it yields CASSLGGQIEQYF.

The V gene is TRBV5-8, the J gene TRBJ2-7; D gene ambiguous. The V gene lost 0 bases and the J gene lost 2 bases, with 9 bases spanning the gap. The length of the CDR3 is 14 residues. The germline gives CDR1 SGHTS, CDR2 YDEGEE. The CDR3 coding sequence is TGTGCCAGCAGCTTGGCCAGGAAAACCTACGAGCAGTACTTC. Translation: CASSLARKTYEQYF.

The CDR3 DNA follows: TGCGCCAGCAGCCAAGATCCCGGGGGGAAAGAGACCCAGTACTTC. Translating gives CASSQDPGGKETQYF. The chain couples TRBV4-1 to TRBJ2-5; 7 bases map to TRBD2. Per the germline V gene, CDR1 is MGHRA and CDR2 is YSYEKL. Trimming at V came to 0 bases and at J to 3 bases, leaving 4 bases not matched to a gene. The CDR3 spans 15 residues.

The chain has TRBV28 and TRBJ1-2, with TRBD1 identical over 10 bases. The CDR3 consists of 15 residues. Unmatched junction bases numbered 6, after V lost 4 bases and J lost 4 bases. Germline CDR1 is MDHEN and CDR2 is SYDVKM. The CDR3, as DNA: TGTGCCAGCAGTTCAACCCGGGACAGGGGCTATGGCTACACCTTC. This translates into CASSSTRDRGYGYTF.

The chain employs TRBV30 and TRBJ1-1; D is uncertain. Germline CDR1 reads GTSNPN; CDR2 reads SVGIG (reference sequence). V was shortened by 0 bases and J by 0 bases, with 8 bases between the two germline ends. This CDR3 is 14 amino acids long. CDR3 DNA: TGTGCCTGGAGTGTACATAGGATGAACACTGAAGCTTTCTTT. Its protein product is CAWSVHRMNTEAFF.

The CDR3 region is CASSSRKWGLTFPYEQYF. CDR3 DNA sequence: TGTGCCAGCAGCTCTCGGAAATGGGGCCTTACTTTTCCCTACGAGCAGTACTTC. The chain is built from TRBV11-3 and TRBJ2-7; a possible D gene is TRBD1 (5 bases). The CDR3 covers 18 residues. V was clipped by 4 bases and J by 2 bases, with 24 bases between them. The germline V gene encodes CDR1 SGHNT and CDR2 YENEEA.

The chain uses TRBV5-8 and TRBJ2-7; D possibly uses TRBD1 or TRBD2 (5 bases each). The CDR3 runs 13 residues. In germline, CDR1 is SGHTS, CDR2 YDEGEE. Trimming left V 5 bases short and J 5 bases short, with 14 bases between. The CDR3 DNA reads TGTGCCAGCAGGACCAGGGTGGGGGACGAGCAGTACTTC. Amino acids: CASRTRVGDEQYF.

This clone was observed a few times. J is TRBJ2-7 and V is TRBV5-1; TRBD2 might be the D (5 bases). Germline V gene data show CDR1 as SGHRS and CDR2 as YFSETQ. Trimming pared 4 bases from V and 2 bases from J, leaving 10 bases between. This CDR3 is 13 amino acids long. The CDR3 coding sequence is TGCGCCAGCAGCATAGGACTTGCCTACGAGCAGTACTTC. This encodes CASSIGLAYEQYF. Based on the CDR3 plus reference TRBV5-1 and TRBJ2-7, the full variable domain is KAGVTQTPRYLIKTRGQQVTLSCSPISGHRSVSWYQQTPGQGLQFLFEYFSETQRNKGNFPGRFSGRQFSNSRSEMNVSTLELGDSALYLCASSIGLAYEQYFGPGTRLTVT.

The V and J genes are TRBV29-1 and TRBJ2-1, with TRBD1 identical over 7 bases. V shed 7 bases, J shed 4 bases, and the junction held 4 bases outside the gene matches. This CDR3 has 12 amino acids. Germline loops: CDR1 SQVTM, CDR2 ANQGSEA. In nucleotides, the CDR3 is TGCAGCGCCGCGACAGGGTACAATGAGCAGTTCTTC. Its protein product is CSAATGYNEQFF.

CDR3 coding DNA: TGTGCCATCAGTGGAACTAGCGGGGGTCGGACAGATACGCAGTATTTT. Protein: CAISGTSGGRTDTQYF. The chain couples TRBV10-3 to TRBJ2-3; 11 positions match TRBD2. The V segment lost 4 bases and the J segment 3 bases; nucleotides outside the gene matches: 6. The CDR3 consists of 16 residues. Germline V gene lookup returns CDR1 ENHRY and CDR2 SYGVKD.

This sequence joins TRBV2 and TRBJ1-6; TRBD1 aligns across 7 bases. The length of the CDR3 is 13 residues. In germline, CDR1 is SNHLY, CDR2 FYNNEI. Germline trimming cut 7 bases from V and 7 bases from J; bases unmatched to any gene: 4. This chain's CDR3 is CASTGTVNSPLHF. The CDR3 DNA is TGTGCCAGCACCGGGACAGTAAATTCACCCCTCCACTTT.

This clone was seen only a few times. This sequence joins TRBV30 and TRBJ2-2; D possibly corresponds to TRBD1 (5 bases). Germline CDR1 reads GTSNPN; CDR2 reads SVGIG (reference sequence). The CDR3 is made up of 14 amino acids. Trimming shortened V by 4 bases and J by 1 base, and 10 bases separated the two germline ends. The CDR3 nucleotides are TGTGCCTGGAAGGGGTCTATGAACACCGGGGAGCTGTTTTTT. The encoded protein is CAWKGSMNTGELFF.

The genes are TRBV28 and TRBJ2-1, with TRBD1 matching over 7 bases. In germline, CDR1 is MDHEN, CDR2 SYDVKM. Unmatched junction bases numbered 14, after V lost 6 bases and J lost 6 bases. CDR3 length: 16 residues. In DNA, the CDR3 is TGTGCCAGCAGCAGACCCAAATTCGGACAGGCCAATGAGCAGTTCTTC. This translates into CASSRPKFGQANEQFF.

CDR3 loop: CASSYGDYNQPQHF. For the CDR3, the DNA is TGTGCCAGCAGTTACGGGGACTACAATCAGCCCCAGCATTTT. The genes are TRBV6-6 and TRBJ1-5; the D gene is possibly TRBD1 (5 bases). Germline V gives CDR1 MNHNY, CDR2 SVGAGI (reference sequence). This CDR3 contains 14 residues. The V and J ends lost 2 bases and 3 bases respectively, with 8 bases between them.

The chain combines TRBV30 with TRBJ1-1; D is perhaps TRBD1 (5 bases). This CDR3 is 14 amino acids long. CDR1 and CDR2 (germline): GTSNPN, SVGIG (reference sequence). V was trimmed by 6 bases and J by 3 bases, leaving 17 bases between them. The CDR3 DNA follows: TGTGCCTGTCCCGGGCGGGGGAGGGACACTGAAGCTTTCTTT. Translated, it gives CACPGRGRDTEAFF.